This T cell receptor (beta chain) is from a study of blood T cell repertoires in COVID-19. Across the whole study: Samples representing acute and convalescent COVID-19 were sourced from the United States, Italy and Spain.

TCRdb's copy holds only in-frame clones and misses some; the assay was immunoSEQ multiplex PCR. The sample yields around 250,000 clones, roughly nine tenths seen once. Sequenced sample: PBMCs or T cells enriched from blood (not recorded which). This receptor was identified in a human donor in a cohort exposed to, infected with or recovered from COVID-19 (not recorded which). The donor label of this sample is uncertain.

In DNA, the CDR3 is TGCGCCAGCAGCCATCCGGCGGGGGGAACTCAAGAGACCCAGTACTTC. The encoded protein is CASSHPAGGTQETQYF. This chain joins TRBV4-3 and TRBJ2-5; 8 bases are a match to TRBD2. The CDR3 spans 16 residues. Germline values: CDR1 LGHNA, CDR2 YSLEER. J lost 2 bases, V lost 3 bases, and 8 bases had no gene match.